One sample yielded the 29 T cell receptor beta chains listed below, sequenced in a study of shared clonotypes between healthy human individuals. Repertoires were generated with immunoSEQ multiplex PCR, while TCRdb's copy carries only in-frame clones and drops some. The sample has approximately 2.5 million clones, 93% seen once; the top ten hold 0.36%. The sample comprised naive CD4+ T cells from PBMCs. Subset described: CD45RA+ positively selected. The receptors shown here come from a man between 18 and 29 years old in good health. Some clones in this sample may be carry-over from other donors' samples.

This sequence joins TRBV28 and TRBJ1-2, with no clear D. The CDR3 is made up of 11 amino acids. V was pared by 8 bases and J by 3 bases, with 7 bases between. CDR1 and CDR2 from the germline V gene are MDHEN and SYDVKM. The CDR3 protein is CASGRYYGYTF. For the CDR3, the DNA is TGTGCCAGCGGACGATACTATGGCTACACCTTC.

The J gene is TRBJ2-3, the V gene TRBV28; D is tentatively TRBD1 or TRBD2 (6 bases each). The CDR3 consists of 14 residues. V lost 5 bases, J lost 3 bases, and 12 bases lay in between. Germline V CDR1 and CDR2: MDHEN, SYDVKM. The CDR3 DNA sequence: TGTGCCAGCAGTGGGGGGCCAAGAACAGATACGCAGTATTTT. Amino acids: CASSGGPRTDTQYF.

V usage is TRBV2 and J usage is TRBJ1-4; TRBD1 is a possible D gene (5 bases). CDR3 size: 14 residues. V shed 4 bases and J shed 5 bases, with 11 bases lying between them. Germline CDR1 is SNHLY and CDR2 is FYNNEI. This CDR3 is CASSGGAGNEKLFF. The CDR3 nucleotides are TGTGCCAGCAGTGGTGGGGCGGGCAATGAAAAACTGTTTTTT.

This clone was seen a single time. This chain uses TRBV16 with TRBJ1-1; D is uncertain. This CDR3 is built from 13 residues. V was cut by 1 base and J by 4 bases, with 7 bases left in between. Germline loops: CDR1 KGHSY, CDR2 FQNENV. CDR3 nucleotide sequence: TGTGCCAGCAGCCAATACCCTAGCACTGAAGCTTTCTTT. Translated: CASSQYPSTEAFF.

The chain links TRBV4-2 to TRBJ1-1; TRBD1 is a possible D gene (5 bases). The V gene lost 3 bases and the J gene lost 5 bases, with 16 bases spanning the gap. The CDR3 covers 15 residues. Germline loops: CDR1 LGHNA, CDR2 YNFKEQ. The CDR3 DNA is TGTGCCAGCAGCCACCTAGGAGAGGGGAGGACTGAAGCTTTCTTT. Its protein product is CASSHLGEGRTEAFF.

The chain employs TRBV7-9 and TRBJ1-1; TRBD1 might be the D (6 bases). V shed 2 bases and J shed 9 bases, with 7 bases lying between them. Germline-derived CDR1 and CDR2 are SEHNR and FQNEAQ (reference sequence). This CDR3 contains 11 residues. CDR3 nucleotide sequence: TGTGCCAGCAGCTTACAGGGGCAAGCTTTCTTT. This translates into CASSLQGQAFF.

The rearrangement uses TRBV11-2 and TRBJ2-4; D is undetermined. Trimming took off 5 bases at V and 12 bases at J, with 11 bases between the two ends. Germline CDR1 is SGHAT and CDR2 is FQNNGV. The CDR3 contains 11 residues. The CDR3 DNA reads TGTGCCAGCAGCACCGGACCTACTCAGTACTTC. The encoded protein is CASSTGPTQYF.

The CDR3 DNA reads TGTGCCTGGAGTGAGAAACTCTACGAGCAGTACTTC. Its protein product is CAWSEKLYEQYF. The gene calls are TRBV30 and TRBJ2-7; D gene unclear. V was clipped by 1 base and J by 3 bases, with 7 bases between them. Germline CDR1 is GTSNPN and CDR2 is SVGIG (reference sequence). CDR3 length: 12 residues. The entire variable domain, with the rest obtained from reference TRBV30 and TRBJ2-7, is as follows: SQTIHQWPATLVQPVGSPLSLECTVEGTSNPNLYWYRQAAGRGLQLLFYSVGIGQISSEVPQNLSASRPQDRQFILSSKKLLLSDSGFYLCAWSEKLYEQYFGPGTRLTVT.

This clone was observed a single time. CDR3 protein: CASSEISLQETQYF. The CDR3, as DNA: TGTGCCAGCAGTGAGATTTCTCTTCAAGAGACCCAGTACTTC. The chain employs TRBV2 and TRBJ2-5; D is ambiguous. V gave up 3 bases and J gave up 2 bases, with 10 bases separating them. The CDR3 is made up of 14 amino acids. Germline V gene sequence: CDR1 SNHLY, CDR2 FYNNEI.

The chain carries TRBV28 and TRBJ1-5; perhaps TRBD1 as D (5 bases). V shed 7 bases and J shed 3 bases, with 10 bases lying between them. The CDR3 has 13 residues. The germline gives CDR1 MDHEN, CDR2 SYDVKM. DNA for the CDR3: TGTGCCAGCATCAGGGTTCTCAATCAGCCCCAGCATTTT. Translation: CASIRVLNQPQHF.

V and J are TRBV15 and TRBJ2-1, with D hard to call. V was clipped by 5 bases and J by 7 bases, with 9 bases between them. CDR3 size: 12 residues. The V gene's germline CDR1 is LNHNV and CDR2 YYDKDF (reference sequence). CDR3 in amino acids: CATSGSPNEQFF. The CDR3 coding sequence is TGTGCCACCAGCGGTTCTCCGAATGAGCAGTTCTTC.

The chain has TRBV7-2 and TRBJ2-3, with D uncertain. Trimming left V 3 bases short and J 0 bases short, with 10 bases between. The length of the CDR3 is 15 residues. Germline V gives CDR1 SGHTA, CDR2 FQGNSA. CDR3 nucleotides: TGTGCCAGCAGCTTCACGCACCAAAGCACAGATACGCAGTATTTT. Translated: CASSFTHQSTDTQYF. Filled out from reference TRBV7-2 and TRBJ2-3, the complete variable domain reads GAGVSQSPSNKVTEKGKDVELRCDPISGHTALYWYRQSLGQGLEFLIYFQGNSAPDKSGLPSDRFSAERTGGSVSTLTIQRTQQEDSAVYLCASSFTHQSTDTQYFGPGTRLTVL.

The chain is built from TRBV7-8 and TRBJ1-1; D is ambiguous. The V end lost 1 base, the J end lost 8 bases, and 5 bases lay between the germline ends. Germline CDR1 reads SGHVS; CDR2 reads FQNEAQ. There are 11 residues in the CDR3. CDR3 sequence (DNA): TGTGCCAGCAGCTTAGTACGGGAAGCTTTCTTT. This gives the protein CASSLVREAFF.

The CDR3 DNA sequence: TGTGCCAGCAGCGTAGATAACCCCGCGAACACCGGGGAGCTGTTTTTT. This codes for CASSVDNPANTGELFF. The chain employs TRBV9 and TRBJ2-2; D is unclear. The ends were cut back, 0 bases at V and 0 bases at J, with 9 bases in the middle. The germline CDR1 and CDR2 sequences are SGDLS and YYNGEE. The CDR3 is 16 amino acids.

This clone is a singleton in its sample. The gene calls are TRBV27 and TRBJ1-1, with D uncertain. There are 14 residues in the CDR3. Germline V gene sequence: CDR1 MNHEY, CDR2 SMNVEV (reference sequence). The V gene lost 0 bases and the J gene lost 5 bases, with 10 bases spanning the gap. This chain's CDR3 is CASSLSLGFTEAFF. DNA of the CDR3: TGTGCCAGCAGTTTATCGTTGGGTTTTACTGAAGCTTTCTTT.

The chain employs TRBV10-2 and TRBJ2-2; D gene uncertain. Germline V gives CDR1 WSHSY, CDR2 SAAADI. The length of the CDR3 is 15 residues. Trimming took off 6 bases at V and 5 bases at J, with 16 bases between the two ends. The CDR3 sequence is CASRVVGIKTGELFF. The CDR3 DNA reads as TGCGCCAGCAGGGTCGTAGGGATTAAAACCGGGGAGCTGTTTTTT.

This sequence joins TRBV4-1 and TRBJ2-7; no clear D gene. Trimming left V 1 base short and J 7 bases short, with 17 bases between. The germline V gene has CDR1 MGHRA and CDR2 YSYEKL. The CDR3 is 15 amino acids. This CDR3 reads CASSQARALLLEQYF. CDR3 coding DNA: TGCGCCAGCAGCCAAGCCCGGGCCCTTCTCTTAGAGCAGTACTTC.

This sequence joins TRBV28 and TRBJ2-1; 7 bases are shared with TRBD1. Germline CDR1 is MDHEN and CDR2 is SYDVKM. The V and J ends lost 4 bases and 4 bases, in that order; junction bases with no gene match: 10. The CDR3 length is 16 residues. For the CDR3, the DNA is TGTGCCAGCAGTTCCCTGGACAGGATACCTTACAATGAGCAGTTCTTC. This codes for CASSSLDRIPYNEQFF.

V is TRBV20-1 and J is TRBJ2-5, with D hard to call. V was cut by 8 bases and J by 5 bases, with 9 bases left in between. Germline V CDR1 and CDR2: DFQATT, SNEGSKA (reference sequence). This CDR3 contains 10 residues. The CDR3 DNA is TGCAGTTGCTTTGAGGAGACCCAGTACTTC. The encoded protein is CSCFEETQYF.

The genes are TRBV30 and TRBJ2-7, with 9 bases identical to TRBD1. The V and J ends lost 3 bases and 0 bases, in that order; junction bases with no gene match: 3. CDR1 and CDR2 from the germline V gene are GTSNPN and SVGIG (reference sequence). CDR3 length: 14 residues. The CDR3 spells CAWRGGQGSYEQYF. The DNA for the CDR3 is TGTGCCTGGAGGGGGGGACAGGGCTCCTACGAGCAGTACTTC.

This clone was counted a single time. This CDR3 is also generated by other DNA sequences in the sample. The V and J genes are TRBV18 and TRBJ2-3; 14 nucleotides match TRBD2. Germline CDR1 and CDR2: KGHSH and LQKENI. This CDR3 region has 17 residues. Trimming at V came to 3 bases and at J to 1 base, leaving 3 bases not matched to a gene. CDR3 region: CASSPPGLAGGTDTQYF. As DNA, the CDR3 is TGTGCCAGCTCACCGCCGGGACTAGCGGGGGGCACAGATACGCAGTATTTT.

The chain uses TRBV28 and TRBJ1-2; 10 nucleotides match TRBD1. The CDR3 extends over 14 amino acids. With V trimmed by 5 bases and J by 7 bases, 7 bases remained unmatched. Germline lookup yields CDR1 MDHEN and CDR2 SYDVKM. CDR3 sequence (DNA): TGTGCCAGCAGTGACAGGGGGCGCATGGGTGGCTACACCTTC. Its protein product is CASSDRGRMGGYTF.

This clone was seen only once. V is TRBV27 and J is TRBJ2-5, with unresolved D. This CDR3 is 15 amino acids long. V was clipped by 2 bases and J by 2 bases, with 12 bases between them. Per germline, CDR1 MNHEY and CDR2 SMNVEV (reference sequence). CDR3 amino acids: CASSLLRDPQETQYF. Written as DNA, the CDR3 is TGTGCCAGCAGTTTACTACGAGATCCTCAAGAGACCCAGTACTTC.

Notes on this clone: The sample holds other DNA sequences that translate to the same CDR3. The CDR3 nucleotides read TGTGCCACCAGCAGAGATCCGGGGCAGAGCTATGGCTACACCTTC. Protein sequence: CATSRDPGQSYGYTF. The chain carries TRBV15 and TRBJ1-2, with D maybe TRBD1 (5 bases). Trimming left V 0 bases short and J 4 bases short, with 12 bases between. CDR1 is LNHNV, CDR2 YYDKDF, per germline (reference sequence). The CDR3 runs 15 residues.

The chain is built from TRBV10-3 and TRBJ2-1; 7 bases fit TRBD2. The CDR3 extends over 15 amino acids. With 3 bases clipped from V and 7 bases from J, the junction kept 9 bases outside the gene matches. The germline V gene encodes CDR1 ENHRY and CDR2 SYGVKD. CDR3 loop: CAISEAGRQANEQFF. The CDR3 nucleotides are TGTGCCATCAGTGAAGCGGGGAGGCAGGCTAATGAGCAGTTCTTC.

Remarks on this clone: At one boundary the junction diverges from the germline segment, which might be a read error. The chain combines TRBV7-9 with TRBJ2-5; D might be TRBD1 or TRBD2, each matching 5 bases. The CDR3 covers 15 residues. Looked up from germline, CDR1 is SEHNR and CDR2 is FQNEAQ (reference sequence). CDR3: CASSLAIQGGETQYF. DNA for the CDR3: TGTGCCAGCAGCCTAGCCATCCAGGGCGGGGAGACCCAGTACTTC.

V is TRBV10-3 and J is TRBJ2-1, with TRBD2 as a possible D gene (5 bases). This CDR3 region has 15 residues. Germline CDR1 is ENHRY and CDR2 is SYGVKD. V dropped 2 bases and J dropped 4 bases, with 12 bases sitting between them. CDR3 amino acids: CAISEAAGVYNEQFF. CDR3 nucleotide sequence: TGTGCCATCAGTGAGGCGGCGGGTGTTTACAATGAGCAGTTCTTC.

The chain is built from TRBV5-6 and TRBJ2-2; 12 bases map to TRBD2. The germline V gene has CDR1 SGHDT and CDR2 YYEEEE. V lost 4 bases, J lost 4 bases, and 2 bases stayed unmatched. The CDR3 sequence is 15 residues long. The CDR3 bases are TGTGCCAGCAGCCTAGCGGGAGGGGGCACCGGGGAGCTGTTTTTT. It is translated as CASSLAGGGTGELFF.

The chain couples TRBV11-3 to TRBJ2-1; perhaps TRBD1 as D (5 bases). The V end was cut by 5 bases, the J end by 4 bases, with 24 bases between. This CDR3 is 18 amino acids long. Germline V CDR1 and CDR2: SGHNT, YENEEA. CDR3 in amino acids: CASSTRRSSQTAYNEQFF. In DNA, the CDR3 is TGTGCCAGCAGCACCCGCCGGAGTTCCCAGACAGCTTACAATGAGCAGTTCTTC.